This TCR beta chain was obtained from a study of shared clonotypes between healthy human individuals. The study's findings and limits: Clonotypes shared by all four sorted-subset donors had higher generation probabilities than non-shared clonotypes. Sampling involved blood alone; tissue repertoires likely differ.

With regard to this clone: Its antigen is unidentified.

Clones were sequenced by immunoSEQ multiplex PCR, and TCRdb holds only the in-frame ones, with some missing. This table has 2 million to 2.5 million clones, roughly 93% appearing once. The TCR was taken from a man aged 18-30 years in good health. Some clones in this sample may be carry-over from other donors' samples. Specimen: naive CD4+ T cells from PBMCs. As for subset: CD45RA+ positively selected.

CDR3 in amino acids: CASSPGAMQETQYF. As DNA, the CDR3 is TGTGCCAGCAGCCCCGGAGCAATGCAAGAGACCCAGTACTTC. The chain uses TRBV9 and TRBJ2-5, with D hard to call. CDR1 is SGDLS and CDR2 is YYNGEE in the germline V gene. V was clipped by 4 bases and J by 2 bases, with 12 bases between them. The CDR3 runs to 14 residues.